The 4 T cell receptor beta chains below all came from one sample that was sequenced in a study of identical twins. MiXCR was run by TCRdb on the 5' RACE reads, yielding one entry per CDR3 protein. The table records around 960,000 distinct CDR3 sequences, about 12% of them present only once. This same sample was also part of a study on yellow fever vaccine responses in identical twins.

The specimen was PBMCs. The receptor set was obtained from a woman younger than 35 in good health.

This sequence joins TRBV2 and TRBJ2-5; D unresolved. The CDR3 sequence is 15 residues long. V was clipped by 1 base and J by 0 bases, with 9 bases between them. In germline, CDR1 is SNHLY, CDR2 FYNNEI. In nucleotides, the CDR3 is TGTGCCAGCAGTGAAGGGTCAGCGTACCAAGAGACCCAGTACTTC. Translated, it gives CASSEGSAYQETQYF.

This clonotype was counted a few times. The CDR3 region is CSARIPGTYEQYV. The CDR3 DNA reads as TGCAGTGCCCGAATCCCGGGGACCTACGAGCAGTACGTC. The chain couples TRBV20-1 to TRBJ2-7; D may be TRBD2 (5 bases). CDR1 and CDR2 (germline): DFQATT, SNEGSKA (reference sequence). This CDR3 is built from 13 residues. Trimming shortened V by 6 bases and J by 2 bases, and 14 bases separated the two germline ends.

The chain links TRBV4-1 to TRBJ2-1; 10 nucleotides match TRBD2. V shed 1 base, J shed 6 bases, and the junction held 3 bases outside the gene matches. Germline values: CDR1 MGHRA, CDR2 YSYEKL. This CDR3 region has 15 residues. The CDR3 DNA sequence: TGCGCCAGCAGCCAAGTAGCGGGGGGAGCCAATGAGCAGTTCTTC. Its translation is CASSQVAGGANEQFF.

The CDR3 loop reads CASSPQGGINSPLHF. For the CDR3, the DNA is TGTGCCAGCAGCCCCCAGGGGGGGATTAATTCACCCCTCCACTTT. The chain employs TRBV12-3 or TRBV12-4 and TRBJ1-6; TRBD1 matches 7 bases. V trimming: 6 bases; J trimming: 6 bases; junction bases outside the gene matches: 8. The CDR3 spans 15 residues.